This T cell receptor (beta chain) was recovered during a study of blood T cell repertoires in COVID-19. This CDR3 spans 15 amino acids. CDR1 is SNHLY and CDR2 is FYNNEI in the germline V gene. The V and J ends lost 2 bases and 3 bases, in that order; junction bases with no gene match: 5. Assay: immunoSEQ multiplex PCR; the TCRdb copy retains only in-frame clones and omits some. The table shows about 190,000 clones, with under 85% occurring only once. The gene calls are TRBV2 and TRBJ2-7; TRBD1 matches at 9 bases. This receptor was identified in a middle-aged woman with acute or convalescent COVID-19. Sequencing was performed on peripheral blood. The CDR3 DNA follows: TGTGCCAGCAGTGAACGACAGGGGGAACTCTACGAGCAGTACTTC. Translation gives CASSERQGELYEQYF.